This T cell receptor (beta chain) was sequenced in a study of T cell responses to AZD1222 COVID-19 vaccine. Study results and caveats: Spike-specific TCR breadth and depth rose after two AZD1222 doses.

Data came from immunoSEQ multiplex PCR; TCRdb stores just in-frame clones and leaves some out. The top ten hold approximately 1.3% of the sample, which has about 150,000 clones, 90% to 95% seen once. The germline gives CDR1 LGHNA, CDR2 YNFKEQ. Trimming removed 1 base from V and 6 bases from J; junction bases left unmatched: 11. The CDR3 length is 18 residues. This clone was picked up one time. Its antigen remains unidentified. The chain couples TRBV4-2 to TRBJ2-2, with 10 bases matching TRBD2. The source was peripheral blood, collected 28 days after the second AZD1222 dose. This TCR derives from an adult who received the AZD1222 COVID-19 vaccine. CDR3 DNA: TGTGCCAGCAGCCAAGGGGGAGGACTAGCGGAATCTGCCGGGGAGCTGTTTTTT. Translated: CASSQGGGLAESAGELFF.